These T cell receptor beta chains were read from a single sample in a study of blood T cell repertoires in COVID-19. TCRdb's table, derived via immunoSEQ multiplex PCR, lists solely in-frame clones and lacks some. Of roughly 120,000 clones in the sample, about 85% are singletons; the top ten hold under 2.5%. The specimen sequenced was peripheral blood. The receptors stem from a man aged 70 or older with acute or convalescent COVID-19. Each CDR3 is given with its conserved first and last residue. A D gene is named only where the DNA matches it firmly. Not all rows give a size; the values are once, few, many and, for expanded clones, a class.

>.|TRBJ1-6|.|TRBV2
CASRQGNSPLHF
TGTGCCAGCAGGCAGGGTAATTCACCCCTCCACTTT
>.|TRBJ1-5|TRBD1|TRBV5-6
CASSLRDRGNQPQHF
TGTGCCAGCAGCTTGAGGGACAGGGGCAATCAGCCCCAGCATTTT
>.|TRBJ2-5|.|TRBV7-9
CASSTDTDWKTQYF
TGTGCCAGCAGCACCGACACGGATTGGAAGACCCAGTACTTC
>.|TRBJ2-2|TRBD1|TRBV9
CASSRDRGTGELFF
TGTGCCAGCTCCCGGGACAGGGGCACCGGGGAGCTGTTTTTT
>.|TRBJ1-5|.|TRBV2
CASSESGNFNQPQHF
TGTGCCAGCAGTGAGTCAGGGAACTTCAATCAGCCCCAGCATTTT
>.|TRBJ1-1|.|TRBV2
CASSESRQGGVGAFF
TGTGCCAGCAGTGAATCCCGCCAGGGCGGGGTGGGAGCTTTCTTT
>.|TRBJ2-5|.|TRBV2
CASSDFRETQYF
TGTGCCAGCAGTGATTTCAGAGAGACCCAGTACTTC
>once|TRBJ2-7|TRBD2|TRBV6-5
CASTSTSGGSYEQYF
TGTGCCAGCACTTCGACTAGCGGGGGCTCCTACGAGCAGTACTTC
>.|TRBJ2-1|TRBD1|TRBV7-9
CASSILQGARSEQFF
TGTGCCAGCAGCATTCTACAGGGGGCGCGAAGTGAGCAGTTCTTC
>.|TRBJ1-5|.|TRBV30
CAWSSQGGNQPQHF
TGTGCCTGGAGCTCACAGGGAGGGAACCAGCCCCAGCATTTT
>.|TRBJ2-1|TRBD2|TRBV4-2
CASSPTSGGTDEQFF
TGTGCCAGCAGCCCCACTAGCGGGGGTACAGACGAGCAGTTCTTC
>.|TRBJ2-3|TRBD2|TRBV4-1
CASSQGRAGWSTDTQYF
TGCGCCAGCAGCCAAGGGCGAGCGGGGTGGAGCACAGATACGCAGTATTTT
>.|TRBJ2-3|TRBD2|TRBV11-2
CASSLDLSGGRADTQYF
TGTGCCAGCAGCTTAGATCTGAGCGGGGGGAGGGCAGATACGCAGTATTTT
>.|TRBJ2-5|.|TRBV28
CASRGNRDYETQYF
TGTGCCAGCAGGGGGAACAGGGACTACGAGACCCAGTACTTC
>few|TRBJ2-1|.|TRBV5-1
CASSLMTRAYNEQFF
TGCGCCAGCAGCTTGATGACTAGAGCGTACAATGAGCAGTTCTTC
>.|TRBJ1-1|.|TRBV4-1
CASSQGYGNTEAFF
TGCGCCAGCAGCCAAGGTTACGGGAACACTGAAGCTTTCTTT
>.|TRBJ1-6|TRBD1|TRBV28
CASSFRDRGSSYNSPLHF
TGTGCCAGCAGTTTCCGGGACAGGGGGAGCTCCTATAATTCACCCCTCCACTTT
>.|TRBJ2-3|.|TRBV6-1
CASSEAQGDTQYF
TGTGCCAGCAGTGAAGCTCAGGGAGATACGCAGTATTTT
>few|TRBJ2-1|.|TRBV29-1
CSAEGDPYNEQFF
TGCAGCGCGGAGGGGGACCCTTACAATGAGCAGTTCTTC